This T cell receptor (beta chain) was identified during a study of cytomegalovirus exposure and HLA in healthy donors. Trimming removed 5 bases from V and 0 bases from J; junction bases left unmatched: 5. CDR3 size: 15 residues. Looked up from germline, CDR1 is SGHNT and CDR2 is YENEEA. Method: immunoSEQ multiplex PCR; TCRdb's copy keeps in-frame clones and lacks some. Of about 110,000 clones listed, approximately 94% are singletons. The clonotype originates from a young woman in good health and CMV-seronegative. The sample was PBMCs. The rearrangement links TRBV11-3 to TRBJ2-3; TRBD1 matches 7 bases. The CDR3 loop is CASSHGTASTDTQYF. In nucleotides, the CDR3 is TGTGCCAGCAGCCACGGGACAGCTAGCACAGATACGCAGTATTTT.